This T cell receptor (beta chain) derives from a study of beta chain features in type 1 diabetes. The authors reverse transcribed all of the isolated RNA, so sequencing captured expressed TCRB transcripts. Produced via immunoSEQ multiplex PCR; TCRdb's table is partial and in-frame only. The sample has hundreds of thousands of clones, around 12% seen once. The germline V gene has CDR1 SGHAT and CDR2 FQDESV (reference sequence). The CDR3 is 16 amino acids. The V and J ends lost 5 bases and 4 bases respectively, with 17 bases between them. Sequencing was performed on naive CD4+ T cells from blood. This chain joins TRBV11-1 and TRBJ2-2; D is possibly TRBD1 (5 bases). The receptor comes from a young man in good health. The CDR3, as DNA: TGTGCCAGCAGCCAGGGCAGGATGCGCGGCACCGGGGAGCTGTTTTTT. Amino acid sequence: CASSQGRMRGTGELFF.